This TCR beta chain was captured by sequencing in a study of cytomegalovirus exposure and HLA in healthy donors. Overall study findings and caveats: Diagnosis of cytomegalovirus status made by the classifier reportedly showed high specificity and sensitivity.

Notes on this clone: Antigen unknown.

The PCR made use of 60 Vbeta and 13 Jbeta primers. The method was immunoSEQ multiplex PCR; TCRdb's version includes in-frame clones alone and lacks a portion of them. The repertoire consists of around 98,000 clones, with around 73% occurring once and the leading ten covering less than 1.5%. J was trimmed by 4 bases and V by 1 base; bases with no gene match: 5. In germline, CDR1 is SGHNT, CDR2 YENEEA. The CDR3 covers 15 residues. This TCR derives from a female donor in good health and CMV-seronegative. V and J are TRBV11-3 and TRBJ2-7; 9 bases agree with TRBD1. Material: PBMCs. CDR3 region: CASSLGGTGLYEQYF. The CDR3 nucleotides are TGTGCCAGCAGCTTAGGTGGGACAGGGTTGTACGAGCAGTACTTC.